This TCR beta chain was retrieved from a study of blood T cell repertoires in COVID-19. Study at large: Donors in the United States, Italy and Spain gave samples during acute or convalescent COVID-19. T cells, B-cell-depleted T cells, or PBMCs provided the cDNA or gDNA that served as material.

Enrollment of patients from Seattle took place during active infection, with longitudinal follow-up. With V trimmed by 2 bases and J by 3 bases, 1 base remained unmatched. Germline V gives CDR1 SGHRS, CDR2 YFSETQ. This CDR3 has 13 amino acids. In the authors' workflow: Estimation of nucleated cell counts was performed using reference gene primer amplification. Clones were sequenced by immunoSEQ multiplex PCR, and TCRdb holds only the in-frame ones, with some missing. That table supplies the V and J calls and clone size; D and trimming were determined from the DNA. The sample consists of just under 45,000 clones, around nine tenths of them appearing once.

The clonotype comes from a man aged 40-49 years with COVID-19, enrolled during active disease. Sequenced: peripheral blood. This rearrangement joins TRBV5-1 to TRBJ1-1; 7 bases agree with TRBD1. The CDR3: CASSFGQDTEAFF. In DNA form, the CDR3 reads TGCGCCAGCAGCTTTGGACAGGACACTGAAGCTTTCTTT.